One sample yielded the 18 T cell receptor beta chains listed below, sequenced in a study of CD8+ T cells in alopecia areata. Extracted from the samples, RNA was reverse transcribed into cDNA to serve as the sequencing template. Here immunoSEQ multiplex PCR was the method, and the copy in TCRdb shows in-frame clones only, minus some. This set yields some 120,000 clones and no singletons; the top ten hold about 18%. Sequencing was performed on lesional skin. The receptors shown here come from a C3H/HeJ mouse with alopecia areata. The mice in this strain carry MHC haplotype H2-k.

This clone was counted many times. All gene names here are mouse names. The read finishes 4 residues shy of the CDR3 end, and the germline J gene is used to complete it. The chain has TRBV13-3 and TRBJ1-4, with D maybe TRBD1 (6 bases). The germline CDR1 and CDR2 sequences are NNHDY and SYVADS. There are 16 residues in the CDR3. V lost 3 bases to trimming and J lost 0 bases, with 12 bases between them. The CDR3 bases that were read are TGTGCCAGCAGTGCGGACAGCAAAATTTCCAACGAA. Protein sequence: CASSADSKISNE. The CDR3 in full is CASSADSKISNERLFF.

This clone was counted a few times. Gene names follow the mouse nomenclature. The CDR3 DNA, read in part, is TGTGCCAGCAGTGATGTTGGCAGGGGGTCTAGTGCAGAA. This sequence encodes CASSDVGRGSSAE. The whole CDR3 is CASSDVGRGSSAETLYF. J is TRBJ2-3 and V is TRBV13-3; 7 nucleotides agree with TRBD1. Sequencing ends 4 residues short of the CDR3 end; the germline J gene provides the rest. This CDR3 spans 17 amino acids. V lost 0 bases to trimming and J lost 0 bases; unmatched junction nucleotides: 7. Germline V gives CDR1 NNHDY, CDR2 SYVADS.

This clone appeared a few times. Mouse gene names and germline throughout. This CDR3 is CASSEQGREDTQYF. The CDR3 bases that were read are TGTGCCAGCAGTGAACAGGGGAGGGAAGAC. The J gene is TRBJ2-5, the V gene TRBV13-3, with 7 bases identical to TRBD1. The observed sequence ends 4 residues before the CDR3 terminus, with the missing tail filled in from the germline J gene. Per the germline V gene, CDR1 is NNHDY and CDR2 is SYVADS. The CDR3 is 14 residues long.

This clone was observed at least ten times. Genes and germline are mouse. The read terminates 4 residues before the CDR3 end, so the remaining end is supplied by the germline J gene. This same CDR3 is encoded by further DNA sequences in the sample. The chain has TRBV13-3 and TRBJ2-1; the match to TRBD1 covers 8 bases. The CDR3 has 14 residues. CDR1 NNHDY and CDR2 SYVADS come from the germline V gene. J lost 6 bases, V lost 2 bases, and 4 bases had no gene match. The CDR3 spells CASSDQGAGAEQFF. The sequenced part of the CDR3 DNA is TGTGCCAGCAGTGACCAGGGGGCGGGTGCT.

This clone was observed many times. Gene names are mouse gene names. The read terminates 4 residues ahead of where the CDR3 ends, so the germline J gene completes it. This rearrangement joins TRBV13-3 to TRBJ2-3, with 8 bases fitting TRBD1. CDR1 and CDR2 from the germline V gene are NNHDY and SYVADS. The CDR3 extends over 13 amino acids. The sequenced part of the CDR3 DNA is TGTGCCAGCAGTCCCGGGACAGGAGAA. Translated, it gives CASSPGTGE. From start to end, the CDR3 is CASSPGTGETLYF.

This clone has more than one count but fewer than ten. The gene names given are mouse names. The missing CDR3 end, 4 residues past where the read stops, is filled in from the germline J gene. The rearrangement links TRBV13-2 to TRBJ2-1, with D tentatively TRBD1 or TRBD2 (5 bases each). Germline-derived CDR1 and CDR2 are NNHNN and SYGAGS (reference sequence). Trimming removed 3 bases from V and 6 bases from J, with 10 bases in between. This CDR3 is 13 amino acids long. CDR3 DNA (partial): TGTGCCAGCGGTGGGGGGTTGGGTGCT. As protein: CASGGGLGA. The full CDR3 protein reads CASGGGLGAEQFF.

Concerning this clone: Gene names and germline match the mouse. The read is 4 residues too short to cover the CDR3 end, so that end is filled in from the germline J gene. V is TRBV13-3 and J is TRBJ2-5, with 11 bases fitting TRBD2. CDR1 and CDR2 from the germline V gene are NNHDY and SYVADS. This CDR3 spans 16 amino acids. The DNA read from the CDR3 is TGTGCCAGCAGTGATAGGGCGGGACTGGGGGTGGAC. Translation gives CASSDRAGLGVD. The complete CDR3 reads CASSDRAGLGVDTQYF.

On this clone: Gene labels here are mouse ones. The sequenced fragment ends 4 residues before the CDR3 boundary, so the rest is inferred from the germline J gene. V usage is TRBV13-2 and J usage is TRBJ1-4, with 10 bases matching TRBD1. V dropped 0 bases and J dropped 4; count of bases not matched to a gene: 3. CDR1 is NNHNN and CDR2 is SYGAGS in the germline V gene (reference sequence). The CDR3 is 16 amino acids. CDR3 protein: CASGDEWTGGNERLFF. The sequenced part of the CDR3 DNA is TGTGCCAGCGGTGATGAATGGACAGGGGGCAACGAA.

This clone was seen a handful of times. Any gene name here is a mouse gene name. Sequencing ends 4 residues short of the CDR3 end; the germline J gene provides the rest. This chain links TRBV1 with TRBJ2-1, with 8 bases identical to TRBD1. The CDR3 consists of 15 residues. The trim removed 1 base at V and 6 bases at J, leaving 5 bases unmatched. Per germline, CDR1 NSQYPW and CDR2 LRSPGD (reference sequence). CDR3 DNA (partial): TGCACCTGCAGTGCAGTCCAGGGGGCGCTTGCT. The encoded protein is CTCSAVQGALA. The complete CDR3 sequence is CTCSAVQGALAEQFF.

This clone occurred a few times. The gene symbols are mouse symbols. The read ends 4 residues early relative to the CDR3; the germline J gene fills the gap. The rearrangement uses TRBV1 and TRBJ2-3; tentatively, D is TRBD2 (6 bases). The CDR3 covers 16 residues. From germline, CDR1 is NSQYPW and CDR2 LRSPGD (reference sequence). V dropped 5 bases and J dropped 2 bases, with 17 bases sitting between them. CDR3 amino acids: CTCSSRWGSDAETLYF. CDR3 DNA (partial): TGCACCTGCAGTTCCCGTTGGGGGTCTGATGCAGAA.

A word on this clone: Mouse names are used for the genes. The read terminates 4 residues before the CDR3 end, so the remaining end is supplied by the germline J gene. This chain links TRBV13-3 with TRBJ2-5, with D possibly being TRBD2 (6 bases). This CDR3 has 14 residues. Germline CDR1 and CDR2: NNHDY and SYVADS. This chain's CDR3 is CASSDHWEKDTQYF. The part of the CDR3 DNA that was read is TGTGCCAGCAGTGATCACTGGGAGAAAGAC.

This clone was seen only a few times. Gene names refer to mouse genes. The read comes to an end 4 residues before the CDR3 does, leaving the germline J gene to fill in the end. This chain uses TRBV19 with TRBJ2-5; 8 bases match TRBD1. CDR3 length: 14 amino acids. From germline, CDR1 is FNHDT and CDR2 SITEND (reference sequence). CDR3 DNA (partial): TGTGCCAGCAGTATAGTCGGGACAGGAGAC. It codes for CASSIVGTGD. The complete CDR3 reads CASSIVGTGDTQYF. Full variable domain (remainder filled in from reference TRBV19 and TRBJ2-5): GGIITQTPKFLIGQEGQKLTLKCQQNFNHDTMYWYRQDSGKGLRLIYYSITENDLQKGDLSEGYDASREKKSSFSLTVTSAQKNEMAVFLCASSIVGTGDTQYFGPGTRLLVL.

This clone was found a few times. Genes here carry mouse names. The read ends 4 residues before the CDR3 terminus; that terminus is restored from the germline J gene. The chain has TRBV19 and TRBJ2-5; a weak D match, TRBD1 (6 bases). The CDR3 length is 14 residues. Germline CDR1 FNHDT, CDR2 SITEND (reference sequence). The CDR3 here is CASSWDRTEDTQYF. The part of the CDR3 DNA that was read is TGTGCCAGCAGTTGGGACCGGACAGAAGAC.

This clone was seen a few times. Gene labels here are mouse ones. The observed sequence ends 4 residues before the CDR3 terminus, with the missing tail filled in from the germline J gene. This chain uses TRBV13-3 with TRBJ2-5; 8 bases match TRBD2. The V and J ends lost 6 bases and 2 bases, in that order; junction bases with no gene match: 2. The CDR3 sequence is 13 residues long. Germline assignment: CDR1 NNHDY and CDR2 SYVADS. The CDR3 loop is CASKGLGQDTQYF. The part of the CDR3 DNA that was read is TGTGCCAGCAAAGGACTGGGCCAAGAC.

This clone was observed a few times. These gene names are mouse names. The read halts 4 residues ahead of the CDR3 end, with the missing end drawn from the germline J gene. The chain uses TRBV13-3 and TRBJ2-1; 12 nucleotides line up with TRBD2. Losses at the gene ends were 2 bases for V and 0 bases for J; bases not matched to a gene: 6. The CDR3 runs 18 residues. Germline V gene sequence: CDR1 NNHDY, CDR2 SYVADS. The CDR3 here is CASSERLGGPYNYAEQFF. The part of the CDR3 DNA that was read is TGTGCCAGCAGTGAGCGACTGGGGGGGCCCTATAACTATGCT.

This clone was seen only a few times. Genes and germline are mouse. The missing CDR3 end, 4 residues past where the read stops, is filled in from the germline J gene. The chain employs TRBV13-3 and TRBJ1-2; D is unresolved. Between the trimmed V and J ends, which lost 0 bases and 0 bases, there was a span of 9 bases. The CDR3 has 15 amino acids. Germline CDR1 and CDR2: NNHDY and SYVADS. CDR3 DNA, as far as it was read: TGTGCCAGCAGTGATGGACAACCCGCAAACTCC. This gives the protein CASSDGQPANS. In full, the CDR3 reads CASSDGQPANSDYTF.

Ten or more counts support this clone. The listed genes are named as in mouse. The CDR3 end falls 4 residues outside the read, so it is completed with the germline J gene. The rearrangement uses TRBV13-3 and TRBJ2-1; 11 nucleotides agree with TRBD2. Trimming cost V 5 bases and J 4 bases; bases outside gene matches: 2. The CDR3 contains 14 residues. Germline values: CDR1 NNHDY, CDR2 SYVADS. The DNA read from the CDR3 is TGTGCCAGCAGAAGGACTGGGGGGTATGCT. This encodes CASRRTGGYA. The CDR3 in its entirety is CASRRTGGYAEQFF.

Many counts were recorded for this clone. Gene names are mouse gene names. The read terminates 4 residues ahead of where the CDR3 ends, so the germline J gene completes it. The chain employs TRBV13-3 and TRBJ2-3; TRBD2 agrees at 9 bases. Germline loops: CDR1 NNHDY, CDR2 SYVADS. V was clipped by 2 bases and J by 0 bases; unmatched bases: 7. The CDR3 is 17 amino acids. Partial CDR3 DNA: TGTGCCAGCAGTGAAACCGGACTGGGGTCTAGTGCAGAA. Translating it yields CASSETGLGSSAE. The whole CDR3 sequence reads CASSETGLGSSAETLYF.